This T cell receptor (beta chain) was captured in a study of blood T cell repertoires in COVID-19. Study details: COVID-19 samples, acute and convalescent, were from the United States, Italy and Spain. The cDNA or gDNA used as material had been derived from T cells, B-cell-depleted T cells, or PBMCs.

The CDR3 contains 12 residues. Germline CDR1 MDHEN, CDR2 SYDVKM. The V end was cut by 7 bases, the J end by 2 bases, with 3 bases between. As handled by the study authors: Scientists estimated how many nucleated cells there were by amplifying reference gene primers. Here immunoSEQ multiplex PCR was the method, and the copy in TCRdb shows in-frame clones only, minus some. V and J calls and clone size come straight from that table; D and trimming were deduced from the DNA. The repertoire has approximately 62,000 clones, around 90% of them found once; the top ten carry 8.3%. This receptor was taken from a human donor with active COVID-19. The donor label of this sample is uncertain. The chain employs TRBV28 and TRBJ2-6; D gene ambiguous. The sequenced material came from peripheral blood. Written as DNA, the CDR3 is TGTGCCAGCACGGCTGGGGCCAACGTCCTGACTTTC. Its protein is CASTAGANVLTF.